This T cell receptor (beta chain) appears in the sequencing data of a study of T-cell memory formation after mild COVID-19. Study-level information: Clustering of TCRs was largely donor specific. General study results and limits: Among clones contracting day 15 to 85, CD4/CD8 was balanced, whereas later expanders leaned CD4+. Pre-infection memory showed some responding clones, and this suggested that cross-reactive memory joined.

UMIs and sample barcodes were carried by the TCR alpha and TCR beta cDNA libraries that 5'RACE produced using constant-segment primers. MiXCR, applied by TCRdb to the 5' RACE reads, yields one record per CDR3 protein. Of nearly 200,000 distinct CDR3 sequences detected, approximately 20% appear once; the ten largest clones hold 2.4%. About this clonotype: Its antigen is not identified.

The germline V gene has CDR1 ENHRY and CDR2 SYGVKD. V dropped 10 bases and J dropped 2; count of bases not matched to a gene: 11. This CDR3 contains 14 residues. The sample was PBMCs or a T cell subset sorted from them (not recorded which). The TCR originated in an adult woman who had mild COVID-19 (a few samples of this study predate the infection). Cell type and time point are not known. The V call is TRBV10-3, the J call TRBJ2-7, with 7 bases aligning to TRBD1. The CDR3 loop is CATYAGTVTYEQYF. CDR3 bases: TGTGCCACCTACGCCGGGACAGTAACCTACGAGCAGTACTTC.